This TCR beta chain was recovered during a study of T cells after yellow fever vaccination. Findings and caveats of the study: Weaker overall was a secondary response that nonetheless peaked faster, on day 5 versus 15. Across the CD4 and CD8 compartments, a small share of clonotypes was present in both.

J lost 3 bases, V lost 0 bases, and 4 bases had no gene match. Germline V gene lookup returns CDR1 SNHLY and CDR2 FYNNEI. CDR3 length: 15 residues. They built TCR cDNA with 5'RACE template switching, a step that put in a universal primer site and UMIs. One entry per CDR3 protein results from TCRdb running MiXCR on the 5' RACE reads. The table has 300,000 to 350,000 distinct CDR3 sequences, 3.5% to 4.5% seen once; the top ten hold roughly a quarter. Concerning this clonotype: Its antigen is currently unknown.

This receptor was identified in a man younger than 30 who received the YFV17D yellow fever vaccine. The source was PBMCs, collected 5 days after the yellow fever booster vaccination. The rearrangement uses TRBV2 and TRBJ2-7; 8 bases line up with TRBD2. CDR3 DNA sequence: TGTGCCAGCAGTGAAGCTGCTAGCGGGTACTACGAGCAGTACTTC. It is translated as CASSEAASGYYEQYF.